This T cell receptor (beta chain) is drawn from a study of cytomegalovirus exposure and HLA in healthy donors. Study-level points and caveats: Association with HLA alleles at 0.05 false discovery rate was found for roughly 17,000 TCR beta sequences in a later analysis.

This CDR3 has 13 residues. CDR1 is ENHRY and CDR2 is SYGVKD in the germline V gene. The V gene end was trimmed by 6 bases and the J gene end by 5 bases; junction bases not matched to a gene: 4. The PCR employed 60 Vbeta primers together with 13 Jbeta primers. Sequencing was performed with immunoSEQ multiplex PCR; in TCRdb, only in-frame clones are kept and a portion is missing. The sample gives roughly 200,000 clones, 76% of which show up once; 0.6% to 0.65% is in the top ten. This clone was counted only a few times. No antigen is known for it. The clonotype originates from a man aged 18-30 years in good health and CMV-seronegative. V gene TRBV10-3 combines with J gene TRBJ2-3, with 8 bases that match TRBD2. The sample taken for sequencing was PBMCs. CDR3 nucleotide sequence: TGTGCCATCAGGGCGGGACTAGTAGATACGCAGTATTTT. Its protein is CAIRAGLVDTQYF.